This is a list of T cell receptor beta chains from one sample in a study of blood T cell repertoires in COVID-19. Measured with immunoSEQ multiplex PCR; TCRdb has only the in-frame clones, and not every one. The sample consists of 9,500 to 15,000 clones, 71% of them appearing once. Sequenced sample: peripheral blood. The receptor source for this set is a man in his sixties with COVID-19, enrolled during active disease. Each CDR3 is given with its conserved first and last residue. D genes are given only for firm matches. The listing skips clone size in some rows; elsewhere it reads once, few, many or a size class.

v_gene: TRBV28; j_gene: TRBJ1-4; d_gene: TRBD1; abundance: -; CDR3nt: TGTGCCAGCAGTTTATACGACAGGGGGCATGAAAAACTGTTTTTT; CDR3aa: CASSLYDRGHEKLFF
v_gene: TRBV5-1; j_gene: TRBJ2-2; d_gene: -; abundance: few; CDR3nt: TGCGCCAGCAGCTTGGACAGGGCCAACACCGGGGAGCTGTTTTTT; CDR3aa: CASSLDRANTGELFF
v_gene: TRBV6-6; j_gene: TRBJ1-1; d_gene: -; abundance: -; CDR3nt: TGTGCCAGCAGTCTCTTCGACAGTCGCGATTCGGACACTGAAGCTTTCTTT; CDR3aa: CASSLFDSRDSDTEAFF
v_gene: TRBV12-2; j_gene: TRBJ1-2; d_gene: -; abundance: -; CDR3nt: TGTGCAAGTCGCCGGACAGTCTATGGCTACACCTTC; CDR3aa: CASRRTVYGYTF
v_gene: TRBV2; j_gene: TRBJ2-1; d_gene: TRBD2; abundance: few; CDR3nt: TGTGCCAGCAGTGCCGCGACTAGCGGGAGATTGACGTGGAATGAGCAGTTCTTC; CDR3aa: CASSAATSGRLTWNEQFF
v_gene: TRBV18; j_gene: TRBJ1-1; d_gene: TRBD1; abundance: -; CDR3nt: TGTGCCAGCTCACCACTCGGACAGGGCCGGGACACTGAAGCTTTCTTT; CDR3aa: CASSPLGQGRDTEAFF
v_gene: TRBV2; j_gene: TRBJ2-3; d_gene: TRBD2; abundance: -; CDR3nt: TGTGCCAGCATTCCGGGACTAGCGGACACAGATACGCAGTATTTT; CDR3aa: CASIPGLADTDTQYF
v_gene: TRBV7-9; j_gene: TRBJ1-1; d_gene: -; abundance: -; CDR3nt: TGTGCCAGCAGCGCGGGACGGACGAACACTGAAGCTTTCTTT; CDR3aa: CASSAGRTNTEAFF
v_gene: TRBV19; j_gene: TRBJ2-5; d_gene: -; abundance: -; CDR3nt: TGTGCCAGTAGTATAGATCGGTTAGAGACCCAGTACTTC; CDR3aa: CASSIDRLETQYF
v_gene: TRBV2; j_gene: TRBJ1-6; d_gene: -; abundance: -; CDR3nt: TGTGCCAGCAGTGGGCCAGGGTTTTCACCCCTCCACTTT; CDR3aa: CASSGPGFSPLHF